Sequencing of this T cell receptor (beta chain) was carried out in a study of T cell repertoires in cytomegalovirus infection. At the level of the study: It was the public TCR beta signatures that indicated both CMV infection and matching HLA type.

J lost 4 bases, V lost 1 base, and 4 bases had no gene match. This CDR3 has 15 residues. Germline V lookup: CDR1 SGHVS, CDR2 FNYEAQ. Of note for this clonotype: What it binds is unknown.

MiXCR was run by TCRdb on the reads, yielding one entry per CDR3 protein. In the table there are 450,000 to 550,000 distinct CDR3 sequences, under 55% of which are singletons. Study conclusions and caveats: Dominant in the ex vivo response were TCR beta clonotypes restricted by HLA-C and specific for CMV.

The sequence derives from a human donor in good health (CMV status not recorded). Some clones in this sample may be carry-over from other donors' samples. This sample comprised cultured PBMCs, obtained from culture after CMV antigen stimulation. V gene TRBV7-6 combines with J gene TRBJ2-1; 7 bases fit TRBD2. The CDR3 coding sequence is TGTGCCAGCAGCTTAGGGGACGGGGGGTACAATGAGCAGTTCTTC. Amino acids: CASSLGDGGYNEQFF.